The T cell receptor (beta chain) described here comes from a study of T-cell memory formation after mild COVID-19. In this sample, this clonotype turned up a few times. Antigen: not known. An end of the junction does not agree with germline; a read error may underlie this. Sample barcodes and UMIs were carried by the TCR alpha and TCR beta cDNA libraries that 5'RACE generated with constant-segment primers. TCRdb analysed the 5' RACE reads with MiXCR anew, one entry per CDR3 protein. Among approximately 300,000 distinct CDR3 sequences, approximately 8% were seen once, and the ten largest hold around a fifth. Whole-study results and caveats: Contracting CD4+ clones lay largely in CM and EM, with CD8+ ones residing in EMRA. Later expanders leaned toward CD4+, whereas clones contracting from day 15 to 85 were balanced CD4/CD8.

The receptor comes from a man aged 18 to 30 who had mild COVID-19 (a few samples of this study predate the infection). Cell type and time point are not known. Sequenced sample: PBMCs or a T cell subset sorted from them (not recorded which).

The CDR3 DNA follows: TGTGCTAGCAGCCCCCGCGCAGGCGCAGAGACCCAGTACTTC. Translation: CASSPRAGAETQYF. The rearrangement joins TRBV7-7 to TRBJ2-5; D ambiguous. The CDR3 consists of 14 residues. CDR1 is SSHAT, CDR2 FNYEAQ, per germline (reference sequence). Based on the CDR3 plus reference TRBV7-7 and TRBJ2-5, the full variable domain is GAGVSQSPRYKVTKRGQDVTLRCDPISSHATLYWYQQALGQGPEFLTYFNYEAQPDKSGLPSDRFSAERPEGSISTLTIQRTEQRDSAMYRCASSPRAGAETQYFGPGTRLLVL.